This T cell receptor beta chain was documented in a study of blood T cell repertoires in COVID-19. Study as a whole: Acute and convalescent COVID-19 samples came from the United States, Italy and Spain. Sources were T cells, B-cell-depleted T cells, or PBMCs; the material itself was cDNA or gDNA.

Produced via immunoSEQ multiplex PCR; TCRdb's table is partial and in-frame only. The repertoire holds approximately 260,000 clones, with around 90% as singletons. V dropped 4 bases and J dropped 7 bases, with 19 bases sitting between them. The length of the CDR3 is 15 residues. The germline V gene encodes CDR1 SNHLY and CDR2 FYNNEI. The Seattle patients, enrolled during active infection, were followed longitudinally. The TCR sequence derives from a woman aged 55-75 years with COVID-19, enrolled during active disease. The gene calls are TRBV2 and TRBJ1-2, with no clear D. The specimen was peripheral blood. CDR3 in amino acids: CASSANIIMEGGYTF. CDR3 bases: TGTGCCAGCAGTGCAAACATAATAATGGAGGGTGGCTACACCTTC.